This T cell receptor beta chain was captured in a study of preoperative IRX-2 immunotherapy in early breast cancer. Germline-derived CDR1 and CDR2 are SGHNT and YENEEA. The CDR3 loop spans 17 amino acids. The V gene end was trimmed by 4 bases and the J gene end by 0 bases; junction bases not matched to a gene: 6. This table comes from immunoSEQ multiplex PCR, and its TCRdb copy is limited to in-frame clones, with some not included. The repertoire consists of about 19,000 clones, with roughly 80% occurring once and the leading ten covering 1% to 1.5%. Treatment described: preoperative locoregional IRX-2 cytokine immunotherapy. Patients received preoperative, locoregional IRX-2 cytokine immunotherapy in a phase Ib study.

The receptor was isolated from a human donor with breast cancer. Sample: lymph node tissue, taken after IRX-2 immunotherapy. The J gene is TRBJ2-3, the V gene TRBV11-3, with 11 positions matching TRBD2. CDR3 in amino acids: CASSYLAGGPSTDTQYF. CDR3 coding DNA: TGTGCCAGCAGCTACCTAGCGGGAGGACCAAGCACAGATACGCAGTATTTT. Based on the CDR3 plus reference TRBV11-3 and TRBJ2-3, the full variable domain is EAGVVQSPRYKIIEKKQPVAFWCNPISGHNTLYWYLQNLGQGPELLIRYENEEAVDDSQLPKDRFSAERLKGVDSTLKIQPAELGDSAVYLCASSYLAGGPSTDTQYFGPGTRLTVL.